The 7 T cell receptor beta chains listed next were all sequenced from one sample in a study of T cell clonotyping in hematopoietic cell transplantation. Sequencing was performed with immunoSEQ multiplex PCR; in TCRdb, only in-frame clones are kept and a portion is missing. Among more than 4,500 clones listed, roughly nine tenths were seen once. The specimen comprised peripheral blood mononuclear cells, sampled 100 days after allogeneic stem cell transplant. The receptor set was obtained from a female patient in her fifties or sixties who had an allogeneic stem cell transplant from an unrelated donor, so T cells may come from the graft donor. Some clones in this sample may be carry-over from other donors' samples.

The CDR3 DNA follows: TGTGCCAGCAGCTGGCTGCCAGACAGGCCCGGGGAGCTGTTTTTT. Translated, it gives CASSWLPDRPGELFF. The chain is built from TRBV7-9 and TRBJ2-2; maybe TRBD1 (6 bases). Per germline, CDR1 SEHNR and CDR2 FQNEAQ (reference sequence). V lost 4 bases and J lost 6, with 15 bases in between. The CDR3 is made up of 15 amino acids. The full variable domain, rest sourced from reference TRBV7-9 and TRBJ2-2, is DTGVSQNPRHKITKRGQNVTFRCDPISEHNRLYWYRQTLGQGPEFLTYFQNEAQLEKSRLLSDRFSAERPKGSFSTLEIQRTEQGDSAMYLCASSWLPDRPGELFFGEGSRLTVL.

The rearrangement joins TRBV30 to TRBJ2-7, with 7 bases identical to TRBD1. Germline V lookup: CDR1 GTSNPN, CDR2 SVGIG (reference sequence). The CDR3 has 13 residues. V gave up 0 bases and J gave up 4 bases; unmatched junction bases: 3. The CDR3 loop is CAWSVLQGYEQYF. CDR3 nucleotides: TGTGCCTGGAGTGTCCTACAGGGGTACGAGCAGTACTTC.

The V and J genes are TRBV5-8 and TRBJ1-5; 7 bases fit TRBD1. CDR3 length: 15 amino acids. Germline CDR1 is SGHTS and CDR2 is YDEGEE. V trimming: 4 bases; J trimming: 0 bases; junction bases outside the gene matches: 4. CDR3 residues: CASSAGQSSNQPQHF. Here the CDR3 DNA reads TGTGCCAGCAGCGCGGGACAGTCTAGCAATCAGCCCCAGCATTTT.

V is TRBV11-2 and J is TRBJ2-2, with D tentatively TRBD1 (6 bases). The CDR3 is made up of 15 amino acids. From germline, CDR1 is SGHAT and CDR2 FQNNGV. Trimming removed 8 bases from V and 5 bases from J, with 18 bases in between. CDR3 sequence (DNA): TGTGCCAGCCGAAGTCTTGGGGGCCGGACCGGGGAGCTGTTTTTT. This sequence encodes CASRSLGGRTGELFF.

This chain's CDR3 is CASSPPTATNYGYTF. The CDR3 DNA sequence: TGTGCCAGCAGTCCCCCGACAGCGACTAACTATGGCTACACCTTC. V and J are TRBV28 and TRBJ1-2; tentative D call: TRBD1 (5 bases). Germline CDR1 reads MDHEN; CDR2 reads SYDVKM. Deletions cut 5 bases from V and 0 bases from J, with 13 bases between. The CDR3 sequence is 15 residues long.

The chain links TRBV30 to TRBJ1-6; D is ambiguous. Trimming removed 5 bases at V and 5 bases at J, with 16 bases between. The CDR3 consists of 15 residues. Germline V gene data show CDR1 as GTSNPN and CDR2 as SVGIG (reference sequence). This chain's CDR3 is CAWSQEWRNNSPLHF. In DNA form, the CDR3 reads TGTGCCTGGTCACAAGAATGGAGAAATAATTCACCCCTCCACTTT.

The rearrangement uses TRBV10-3 and TRBJ1-2; D not certain. The V and J ends lost 4 bases and 0 bases respectively, with 9 bases between them. CDR1 is ENHRY, CDR2 SYGVKD, per germline. This CDR3 contains 14 residues. DNA for the CDR3: TGTGCCATCAGTGGGGGAGTCACTAACTATGGCTACACCTTC. Its translation is CAISGGVTNYGYTF.